This T cell receptor (beta chain) stems from a study of CD4+ T cells in melanoma. Study conclusions and caveats: In melanoma, neoantigen-specific CD4+ T cells reportedly differed in differentiation state. A reported correlation linked neoantigen-specific CD4+ T cells to CD8+, macrophage and B cell function.

Repertoires were generated with immunoSEQ multiplex PCR, while TCRdb's copy carries only in-frame clones and drops some. The sample yields some 13,000 clones, about 83% seen once. A word on this clone: Its cognate antigen is unknown.

The CDR3 runs 13 residues. Germline V gene lookup returns CDR1 SGHVS and CDR2 FQNEAQ. The ends were cut back, 5 bases at V and 1 base at J, with 8 bases in the middle. The sequence was obtained from a human donor with melanoma. The chain carries TRBV7-8 and TRBJ1-2, with TRBD1 as a possible D gene (5 bases). Sequencing was carried out using cells from a culture (not recorded whether cultured in vitro). The CDR3 is CASSPDSNYGYTF. As DNA, the CDR3 is TGTGCCAGCAGCCCCGACAGTAACTATGGCTACACCTTC.